This T cell receptor beta chain comes out of a study of Ad26.COV2.S vaccination and SARS-CoV-2 variants (dated by TCRdb to the early 2020s). With respect to the entire study: Vaccine-arm donors came from COV1001, a multicentre, randomized, double-blind, placebo-controlled phase I-IIa trial of Ad26.COV2.S in healthy adults. Ad26.COV2.S was given intramuscularly at 5x10^10 or 1x10^11 viral particles, as a single shot or as two shots 56 days apart. TCRbeta repertoire sequencing was used to assess the specificity and breadth of SARS-CoV-2-reactive T cell receptors after Ad26.COV2.S vaccination. The TCR-sequenced set comprised approximately 32 samples: some 19 Ad26.COV2.S vaccine recipients, 5 placebo recipients and 8 SARS-CoV-2 convalescent individuals. Trial participants were randomized into five groups of five, in which low-dose or high-dose Ad26.COV2.S was given once or twice, or placebo was given on both occasions. Throughout the experiments and outcome assessment, investigators stayed blinded to trial group allocation. What the study reported, not specific to this receptor: According to the authors, total T cell responses may have been underestimated by the TCR breadth and depth analyses. Vaccine and placebo recipients had similar non-spike TCR breadth, a finding consistent with the vaccine containing only spike. Compared with placebo recipients, Ad26.COV2.S recipients showed higher spike-specific TCR breadth (P = 0.0014). After vaccination, substantial breadth of spike-specific CD8+ and CD4+ T cell responses was reported. The study was not powered for comparison of responses between vaccine doses or regimens.

To note about this clone: It has no known antigen specificity. No much larger clonotype is one base removed from it; base qualities were not supplied.

Relative to germline, V is 1 base shorter and J is 1 base shorter, with 5 bases between their ends. Taken from the germline V gene, the CDR1 and CDR2 loops are SNHLY and FYNNEI. The CDR3 runs 15 amino acids, cysteine and phenylalanine included. Only the CDR3 region is kept as DNA, spanning 45 bases read in frame from base 1. The immunoSEQ Assay was used to sequence TCRbeta CDR3 regions. After extraction, genomic DNA underwent amplification by bias-controlled multiplex PCR, followed by high-throughput sequencing. Under the source paper's analysis protocol: To quantify the absolute abundance of every unique TCRbeta CDR3 region, sequences were collapsed and filtered. Usable DNA was measured by amplifying reference genes present in all nucleated cells, and TCRbeta template counts were normalized to that usable DNA to estimate T cell fraction. Repertoire TCRs were annotated as SARS-CoV-2-specific when V gene, CDR3 amino acid sequence and J gene were exactly matched to a known reactive TCR set. The reference SARS-CoV-2 TCR set came from MIRA and was filtered for enrichment in COVID-19-positive ImmuneCODE repertoires, removing public or cross-reactive TCRs. Using the MIRA antigens, annotated TCRs were further analysed by specific ORF or by position within an ORF. Breadth was defined as annotated unique rearrangements over total unique productive rearrangements; depth was the summed frequency of those rearrangements. TCR breadth was compared between groups using two-sided Wilcoxon rank-sum tests. The clones in this table, taken by TCRdb from immuneACCESS, are in-frame only. Not every clone is retained; where verified, under half of the shortfall comes from an unresolved V gene, and the cause of the rest is unknown. The V and J calls and clone size were taken over from that table, and D and trimming were inferred from the DNA. Across this sample there are hundreds of thousands of clones, with around 82% seen only once. Of the sample, approximately 7.8% is held by the ten largest clones.

In the paper's terms, the treatment or condition label means: 15 to 20 received Ad26.COV2.S at low or high dose, single or two shots; 5 received placebo; per-sample allocation not given. Repertoires of vaccine and placebo recipients were sequenced from samples taken on day 63 after the first injection. Cohort 1b enrolled 25 adults aged 18-55 years at a single site in Boston, USA, between 29 July and 7 August 2020. Ad26.COV2.S was a replication-incompetent adenovirus type 26 vector expressing a prefusion-stabilized SARS-CoV-2 spike protein from the original Wuhan strain. The receptor's source is a person between 18 and 65 years old who received the Ad26.COV2.S COVID-19 vaccine or a placebo. This sample comprised peripheral blood, obtained in a trial of Ad26.COV2.S vaccine versus placebo. The chain uses TRBV2 and TRBJ1-6, and perhaps TRBD1 as D gene, on 5 matching bases. The CDR3 sequence is CASSEEGSYNSPLHF. The DNA sequence is given as TGTGCCAGCAGTGAAGAGGGGTCCTATAATTCACCCCTCCACTTT.